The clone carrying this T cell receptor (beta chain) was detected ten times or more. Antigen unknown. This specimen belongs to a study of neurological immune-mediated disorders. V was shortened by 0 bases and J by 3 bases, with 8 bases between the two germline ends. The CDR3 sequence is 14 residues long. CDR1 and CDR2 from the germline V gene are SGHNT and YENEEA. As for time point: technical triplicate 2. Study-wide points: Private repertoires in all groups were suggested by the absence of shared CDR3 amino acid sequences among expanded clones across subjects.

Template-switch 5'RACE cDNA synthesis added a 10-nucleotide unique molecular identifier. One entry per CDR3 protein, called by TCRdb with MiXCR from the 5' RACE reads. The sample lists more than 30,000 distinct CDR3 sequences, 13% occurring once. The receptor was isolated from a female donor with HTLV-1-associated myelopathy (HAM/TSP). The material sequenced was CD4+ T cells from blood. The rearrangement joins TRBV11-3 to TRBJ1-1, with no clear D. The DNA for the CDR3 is TGTGCCAGCAGCTTAGAGGGGATCCACACTGAAGCTTTCTTT. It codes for CASSLEGIHTEAFF. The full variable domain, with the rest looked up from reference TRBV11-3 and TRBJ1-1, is EAGVVQSPRYKIIEKKQPVAFWCNPISGHNTLYWYLQNLGQGPELLIRYENEEAVDDSQLPKDRFSAERLKGVDSTLKIQPAELGDSAVYLCASSLEGIHTEAFFGQGTRLTVV.